Listed below are T cell receptor beta chains from one sample, sequenced in a study of blood T cell repertoires in COVID-19. Clones were read by immunoSEQ multiplex PCR, and TCRdb kept only the in-frame ones, dropping some. The profile shows about 160,000 clones, more than 65% of them singletons. What was sequenced was peripheral blood. The source of these receptors is a woman over 75 with acute or convalescent COVID-19. Both conserved end residues are part of each CDR3. D genes are given only for firm matches. Size tells how often a clone was seen (once, few, many) or the class of an expanded clone, and some rows leave it out.

clone size | J gene | D gene | V gene | CDR3 DNA | CDR3 protein
- | TRBJ1-3 | - | TRBV2 | TGTGCCAGCAGTGATAGAGGAAACACCATATATTTT | CASSDRGNTIYF
many | TRBJ2-1 | TRBD2 | TRBV14 | TGTGCCAGCAAGGGGGGGACTAGCGGCTACAATGAGCAGTTCTTC | CASKGGTSGYNEQFF
few | TRBJ2-7 | TRBD1 | TRBV2 | TGTGCCAGCAGTGAAAGTAGGGGGCAGTACGAGCAGTACTTC | CASSESRGQYEQYF
- | TRBJ1-6 | - | TRBV24-1 | TGTGCCACCAGTGATTTGACTGACCGCACAGGGCCCCACCCGAATTCACCCCTCCACTTT | CATSDLTDRTGPHPNSPLHF
- | TRBJ1-3 | - | TRBV28 | TGTGCCAGCAGTTTACGTCAGGGAAACACCATATATTTT | CASSLRQGNTIYF
- | TRBJ2-5 | - | TRBV28 | TGTGCCAGCAGTCTCCCTGGCAAAGAGACCCAGTACTTC | CASSLPGKETQYF
- | TRBJ1-2 | TRBD1 | TRBV7-9 | TGTGCCAGCAGCTCTCCGGGACAGGGGGCAAGAGGCTACACCTTC | CASSSPGQGARGYTF
- | TRBJ1-4 | - | TRBV7-9 | TGTGCCAGCAGCCCCTCAGGGTTACAGCGCAATGAAAAACTGTTTTTT | CASSPSGLQRNEKLFF
few | TRBJ1-4 | TRBD1 | TRBV28 | TGTGCCAGCAGCACGACAGGGGCTAATGAAAAACTGTTTTTT | CASSTTGANEKLFF
- | TRBJ2-7 | TRBD2 | TRBV28 | TGTGCCAGCAGTTTTCCCCTACTAGCGGGAGGGTACGAGCAGTACTTC | CASSFPLLAGGYEQYF
- | TRBJ1-1 | - | TRBV6-1 | TGTGCCAGCAGTGAAGCGGTAAGGGGAGAAGCTTTCTTT | CASSEAVRGEAFF
- | TRBJ2-1 | TRBD1 | TRBV27 | TGTGCCAGCAGCCTCGGACAGGGGTCCTACAATGAGCAGTTCTTC | CASSLGQGSYNEQFF
- | TRBJ1-2 | TRBD1 | TRBV18 | TGTGCCACCTCCAGGGGGGACTATGGCTACACCTTC | CATSRGDYGYTF
- | TRBJ2-5 | TRBD2 | TRBV6-6 | TGTGCCAGCAGGCGGACTAGGGGAGAGACCCAGTACTTC | CASRRTRGETQYF
- | TRBJ1-1 | - | TRBV18 | TGTGCCAGCTCACCGGGCCCAAACACTGAAGCTTTCTTT | CASSPGPNTEAFF
- | TRBJ2-6 | - | TRBV3-1/TRBV3-2 | TGTGCCAGCAGCCAAATGTGGGCCTCTGGGGCCAACGTCCTGACTTTC | CASSQMWASGANVLTF
- | TRBJ1-4 | - | TRBV11-2 | TGTGCCAGCAGCTTGGGCCTGGGCGAAAAACTGTTTTTT | CASSLGLGEKLFF
- | TRBJ1-2 | - | TRBV27 | TGTGCCAGCAGTTTTGGCAGGGATTTTGGCTACACCTTC | CASSFGRDFGYTF
- | TRBJ1-1 | TRBD1 | TRBV6-1 | TGTGCCAGCAGTGATCGACAGGGGGCAGTGAACACTGAAGCTTTCTTT | CASSDRQGAVNTEAFF
- | TRBJ1-2 | - | TRBV6-5 | TGTGCCAGCAGTTACGTAAGGGGGAACTATGGCTACACCTTC | CASSYVRGNYGYTF
- | TRBJ1-2 | - | TRBV5-1 | TGCGCCAGCAGCCCTTCCGGCTATGGCTACACCTTC | CASSPSGYGYTF
- | TRBJ2-7 | - | TRBV28 | TGTGCCAGCAGTTCCGGAGGGTACGAGCAGTACTTC | CASSSGGYEQYF
once | TRBJ2-1 | TRBD1 | TRBV18 | TGTGCCAGCTCACGGGGGACAGGGTTCTACAATGAGCAGTTCTTC | CASSRGTGFYNEQFF